This T cell receptor (beta chain) was recorded in a study of cytomegalovirus exposure and HLA in healthy donors (dated by TCRdb to the late 2010s). With regard to the full study: According to a later analysis, the roughly 130 validation repertoires were produced on the same platform as the 600 to 850 repertoires of the first cohort. Along with the roughly 670-subject first cohort, a separate validation cohort of over 90 different subjects was used. The study aimed to test whether cataloging public T cell receptors could reveal signatures of past pathogen exposure. The study combined high-throughput TCR immunosequencing, statistical association of individual TCRs with disease status, and machine learning to predict cytomegalovirus infection status.

V loses 7 bases, J loses 7 bases, and the germline ends lie 14 bases apart. The germline V gene gives CDR1 as SGHNT and CDR2 as YENEEA. The CDR3 covers 13 residues, taking in both the cysteine and the phenylalanine. Solely the CDR3 DNA is kept, with 39 bases framed from the first base. The donors were included in the validation cohort of approximately 130 subjects, a group kept apart from the roughly 610-subject first cohort. Receptor libraries were prepared by the immunoSEQ multiplex PCR assay. As for how the authors treated the data: A statistical classification framework was developed to diagnose cytomegalovirus status using the catalog of TCR beta chain sequences. This is the immuneACCESS table as TCRdb keeps it, with only in-frame sequences that have V and J called. A part of the clones is gone; compared with another copy, unresolved V genes explain less than half, and the rest is unexplained. That table is the source of V, J and clone size, and D and trimming were worked out from the DNA. The sample profile shows over 120,000 clones; roughly 90% of them were found once. 4.5% of the sample is taken by the ten largest.

On the study overall, not on this receptor specifically: Cytomegalovirus status was reported to be diagnosed by the classifier with high specificity and sensitivity in both the original and validation cohorts. Most TCR sequences were observed very rarely across donors, whereas some public TCRs were present in many individuals. Three of the identified cytomegalovirus-associated TCR beta chains were confirmed in vitro to be specific for cytomegalovirus antigens. It was suggested by the authors that the approach could potentially be generalized to other disease states and immunological phenotypes. A later analysis found that TCRs clustered in the first cohort also tended to co-occur in the 120 or so validation repertoires, with more than 90% of cluster scores above 0. A later analysis lacked HLA typing for the validation cohort, so it scored co-occurrence in that cohort across all 110 or so repertoires. The study gave a list of 150 to 200 TCR beta chains associated with cytomegalovirus.

Notes on this clone: It has no known antigen specificity. Qualities for individual bases were not recorded, and no much larger clone is one base off.

Sequencing was done on a sample of PBMCs. Recombination linked TRBV11-3 to TRBJ2-1; perhaps TRBD2 is the D gene, with 6 bases matching. This receptor was obtained from a man between 18 and 29 years old in good health and CMV-seropositive. In nucleotides, the sequence is TGTGCCAGCACCGGGACTTCCCCGAATGAGCAGTTCTTC. The encoded protein is CASTGTSPNEQFF.